In its sample, the clone carrying this T cell receptor beta chain was seen many times. What it binds is not known. This record comes from a study of human T cells and chemical hapten exposure. Source study methods: Sampled TCR counts reached a median of 95,638 per sample, with values ranging from roughly 20,000 to 700,000. MiXCR, run by TCRdb on the 5' RACE reads, gives a single entry per CDR3 protein. In this record, the V and J calls reflect TCRdb's handling and not the investigators' own analysis. In the table there are about 81,000 distinct CDR3 sequences, about 8.4% of which are singletons. Unfractionated whole blood yielded total RNA. CDR1 is LGHNA, CDR2 YSLEER, per germline. This CDR3 region has 15 residues. The V end lost 1 base, the J end lost 3 bases, and 13 bases lay between the germline ends. General study points: The number of TCRs above 1 in 1000 frequency did not change after DPC sensitization.

The receptor was isolated from a male donor in good health. This chain connects TRBV4-3 to TRBJ2-7; D not resolved. The CDR3 sequence is CASSQVRAVGYEQYF. The CDR3 DNA sequence: TGCGCCAGCAGCCAAGTAAGGGCCGTAGGCTACGAGCAGTACTTC.